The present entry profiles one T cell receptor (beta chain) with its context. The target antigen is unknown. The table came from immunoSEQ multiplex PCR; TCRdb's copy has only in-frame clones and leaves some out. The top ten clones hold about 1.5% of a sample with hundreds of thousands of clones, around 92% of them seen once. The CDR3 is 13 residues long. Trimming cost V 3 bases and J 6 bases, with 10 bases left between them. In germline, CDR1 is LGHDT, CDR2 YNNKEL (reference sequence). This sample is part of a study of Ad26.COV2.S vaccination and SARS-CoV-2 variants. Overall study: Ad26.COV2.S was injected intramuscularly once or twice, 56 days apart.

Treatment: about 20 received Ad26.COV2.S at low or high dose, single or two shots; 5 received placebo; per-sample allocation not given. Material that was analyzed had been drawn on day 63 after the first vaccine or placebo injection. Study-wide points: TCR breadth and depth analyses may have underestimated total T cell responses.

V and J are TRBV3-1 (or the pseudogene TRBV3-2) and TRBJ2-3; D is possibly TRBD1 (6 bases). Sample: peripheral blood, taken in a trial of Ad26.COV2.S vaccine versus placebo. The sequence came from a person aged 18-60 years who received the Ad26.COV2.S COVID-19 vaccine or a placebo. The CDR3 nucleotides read TGTGCCAGCAGCCAGTACAGGGAGGATACGCAGTATTTT. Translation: CASSQYREDTQYF.